This T cell receptor (beta chain) was profiled in a study of vaccination and CD4 T cells after COVID-19. With the Oncomine TCR Beta short-read assay, DNA from cultured CD4+ T cells was sequenced. Genomic DNA extraction was carried out from cultured CD4+ T cells. TCRdb reprocessed the PCR reads with MiXCR, giving one entry per CDR3 protein. The top ten hold 8% to 10% of the sample, which has around 14,000 distinct CDR3 sequences, 52% seen once. This clonotype appeared a few times. The antigen is unknown. The J segment lost 2 bases and the V segment lost 2 bases, leaving 7 bases of the junction unmatched. The CDR3 sequence is 16 residues long. Germline CDR1 reads SEHNR; CDR2 reads FQNEAQ (reference sequence). Treatment defined: approximately nine-day PBMC culture with coronavirus spike peptide pools or control peptides (ViraFEST assay).

The sequencing sample was made of CD4+ T cells from blood, cultured in vitro. The chain uses TRBV7-9 and TRBJ1-1, with 8 nucleotides matching TRBD1. This receptor was identified in a human donor who had recovered from COVID-19. The CDR3 nucleotides are TGTGCCAGCAGCTTATGGGCCGGGACAGGTAACACTGAAGCTTTCTTT. This encodes CASSLWAGTGNTEAFF.